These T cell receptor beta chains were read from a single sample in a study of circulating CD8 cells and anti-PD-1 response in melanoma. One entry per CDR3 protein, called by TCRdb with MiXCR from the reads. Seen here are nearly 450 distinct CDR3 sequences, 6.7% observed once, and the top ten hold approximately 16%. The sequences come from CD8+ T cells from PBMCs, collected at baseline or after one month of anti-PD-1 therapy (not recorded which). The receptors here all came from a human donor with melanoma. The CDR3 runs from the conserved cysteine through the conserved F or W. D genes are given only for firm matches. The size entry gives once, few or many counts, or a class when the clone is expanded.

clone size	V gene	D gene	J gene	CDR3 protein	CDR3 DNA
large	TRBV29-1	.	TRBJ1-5	CSVTGSNQPQHF	TGCAGCGTTACAGGGAGCAATCAGCCCCAGCATTTT
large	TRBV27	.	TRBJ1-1	CASSLVGGHEAFF	TGTGCCAGCAGTTTAGTTGGGGGTCATGAAGCTTTCTTT
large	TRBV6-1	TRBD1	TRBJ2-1	CASNPRGQAELSSYNEQFF	TGTGCCAGCAACCCACGGGGACAGGCCGAGTTAAGCTCCTACAATGAGCAGTTCTTC
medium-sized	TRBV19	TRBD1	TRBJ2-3	CASSVTGANTQYF	TGTGCCAGTAGTGTGACAGGGGCAAATACGCAGTATTTT
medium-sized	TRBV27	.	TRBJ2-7	CASSLTDSYEQHF	TGTGCCAGCAGCTTGACGGACTCCTACGAGCAGCACTTC
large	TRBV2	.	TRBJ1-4	CASSEGRTTNEKLFF	TGTGCCAGCAGTGAAGGCAGGACAACTAATGAAAAACTGTTTTTT
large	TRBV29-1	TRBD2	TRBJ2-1	CSVEPTSGSSYNEQFF	TGCAGCGTTGAACCGACTAGCGGGAGCTCCTACAATGAGCAGTTCTTC
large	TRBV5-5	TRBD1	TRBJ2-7	CASSSGTGNPSAEEQYF	TGTGCCAGCAGCTCCGGGACAGGGAACCCCTCGGCGGAGGAGCAGTACTTC
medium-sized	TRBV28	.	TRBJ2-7	CASKPEGFEQYF	TGTGCCAGCAAACCGGAGGGTTTCGAGCAGTACTTC
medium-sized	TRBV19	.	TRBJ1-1	CASRPDGQGTEAFF	TGTGCCAGTAGGCCCGACGGGCAGGGCACTGAAGCTTTCTTT
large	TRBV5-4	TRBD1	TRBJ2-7	CASSGDRAHREQYF	TGTGCCAGCAGCGGGGACAGGGCGCATCGAGAGCAGTACTTC
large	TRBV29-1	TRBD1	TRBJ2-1	CSVDSIDRAYYNEQFF	TGCAGCGTTGACTCCATCGACAGGGCTTACTACAATGAGCAGTTCTTC
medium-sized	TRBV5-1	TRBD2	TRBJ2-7	CASSLAWREAPSYEQYF	TGCGCCAGCAGCTTGGCCTGGCGGGAGGCCCCCTCCTACGAGCAGTACTTC
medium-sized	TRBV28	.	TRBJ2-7	CASSFLSDEQYF	TGTGCCAGCAGTTTCCTTAGCGACGAGCAGTACTTC
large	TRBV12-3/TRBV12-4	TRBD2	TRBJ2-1	CASSAPGLASNEQFF	TGTGCCAGCAGTGCCCCGGGACTAGCGAGCAATGAGCAGTTCTTC